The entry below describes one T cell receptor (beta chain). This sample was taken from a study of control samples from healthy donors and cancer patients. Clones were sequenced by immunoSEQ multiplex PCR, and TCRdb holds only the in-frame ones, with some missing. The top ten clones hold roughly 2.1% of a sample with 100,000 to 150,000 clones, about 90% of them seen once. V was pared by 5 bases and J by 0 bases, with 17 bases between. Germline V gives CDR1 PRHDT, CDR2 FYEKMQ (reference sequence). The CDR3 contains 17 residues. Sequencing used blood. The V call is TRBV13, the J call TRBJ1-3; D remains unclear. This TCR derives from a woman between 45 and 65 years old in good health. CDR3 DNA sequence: TGTGCCAGCAGCCTAATTGTCGGAGGCAGCTCTGGAAACACCATATATTTT. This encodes CASSLIVGGSSGNTIYF. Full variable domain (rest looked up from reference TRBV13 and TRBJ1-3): AAGVIQSPRHLIKEKRETATLKCYPIPRHDTVYWYQQGPGQDPQFLISFYEKMQSDKGSIPDRFSAQQFSDYHSELNMSSLELGDSALYFCASSLIVGGSSGNTIYFGEGSWLTVV.